The present T cell receptor (beta chain) was sequenced within a study of blood T cell repertoires in COVID-19. Across the whole study: Material from acute and convalescent COVID-19 was sourced from the United States, Italy and Spain. PBMCs, B-cell-depleted T cells, or T cells were the source of the cDNA or gDNA that made up the material.

In this sample, this clone turned up once. Per the study methods: Estimation of nucleated cell counts was performed using reference gene primer amplification. The data were produced by immunoSEQ multiplex PCR, yet TCRdb's version contains in-frame clones alone and is incomplete. The D gene and trimming were derived from the DNA, and the V and J assignments and clone size from that table. The sample holds about 120,000 clones, approximately 90% seen once. This CDR3 spans 14 amino acids. Germline V gene lookup returns CDR1 PRHDT and CDR2 FYEKMQ (reference sequence). Trimming took 5 bases from V and 8 from J; bases not matched to a gene: 6.

The sample comprised peripheral blood. The chain uses TRBV13 and TRBJ1-4; TRBD1 agrees at 9 bases. The TCR was taken from a man between 65 and 79 years old with active or convalescent COVID-19. CDR3 in amino acids: CASSPDRGREKLFF. Written as DNA, the CDR3 is TGTGCCAGCAGCCCGGACAGGGGCCGGGAAAAACTGTTTTTT.